The T cell receptor (beta chain) described here comes from a study of T-cell memory formation after mild COVID-19. TCRdb used MiXCR to reprocess the 5' RACE reads, holding one entry per CDR3 protein. Counted here are 310,000 or so distinct CDR3 sequences, 15% to 20% occurring once; the ten biggest clones make up roughly 22%. The sequence derives from a man between 18 and 35 years old who had mild COVID-19 (a few samples of this study predate the infection). Cell type and time point are not known. The source material was PBMCs or a T cell subset sorted from them (not recorded which).

CDR3 region: CASSPPSKEAGELFF. CDR3 coding DNA: TGTGCCAGCTCACCACCGAGTAAGGAGGCCGGGGAGCTGTTTTTT. The genes are TRBV18 and TRBJ2-2; D may be TRBD2 (5 bases). This CDR3 comprises 15 residues. The germline V and J ends were trimmed by 0 bases and 6 bases, with 11 bases remaining between them. CDR1 and CDR2 from the germline V gene are KGHSH and LQKENI.